This T cell receptor beta chain was observed in a study of blood T cell repertoires in COVID-19. As for the study in general: The United States, Italy and Spain were the sources of the acute and convalescent COVID-19 samples. T cells, B-cell-depleted T cells, or PBMCs supplied cDNA or gDNA.

Germline values: CDR1 MGHDK, CDR2 SYGVNS. The CDR3 contains 15 residues. The V end was cut by 4 bases, the J end by 0 bases, with 11 bases between. Original processing methods: Amplifying reference gene primers gave estimates of nucleated cell counts. The repertoire was sequenced with immunoSEQ multiplex PCR; TCRdb's copy has only in-frame clones and lacks some. The V and J calls and clone size come from that table; D and trimming were worked out from the DNA. The table records about 240,000 clones, 80% to 90% of them present only once. The chain employs TRBV25-1 and TRBJ2-3; possibly TRBD1 for D (5 bases). Sequencing input: peripheral blood. This sequence originates from a man in his sixties with acute or convalescent COVID-19. The CDR3 DNA follows: TGTGCCAGCAGTGGGCAGGGAATAAGCACAGATACGCAGTATTTT. It specifies CASSGQGISTDTQYF.